This T cell receptor (beta chain) was retrieved from a study of graft-versus-host responses after intestinal transplantation. Overall study context: Recipients across the board were started on anti-thymocyte globulin induction, then kept on tacrolimus and steroids for two to four years. Study conclusions and caveats: Allografts of patients with graft-donor T cell macrochimerism showed high graft-versus-host to host-versus-graft clone ratios. Present in recipient marrow, GvH clones included some that appeared first in ileum or blood.

Measured with immunoSEQ multiplex PCR; TCRdb has only the in-frame clones, and not every one. Here the sample spans more than 20,000 clones, roughly 92% being singletons. Note on this clone: What it binds is unknown.

V gave up 3 bases and J gave up 0 bases; unmatched junction bases: 1. The CDR3 is 15 amino acids. Germline V lookup: CDR1 WNHNN, CDR2 SYGVQD (reference sequence). The J gene is TRBJ2-3, the V gene TRBV10-1; TRBD1 aligns across 9 bases. The sample was PBMCs, taken approximately 250 days after intestinal transplant. The clonotype was recovered from a human patient who received an intestinal transplant, so some T cells may come from the graft donor. CDR3 protein: CASSDGTGSTDTQYF. The CDR3 nucleotides are TGCGCCAGCAGTGACGGGACAGGGAGCACAGATACGCAGTATTTT.